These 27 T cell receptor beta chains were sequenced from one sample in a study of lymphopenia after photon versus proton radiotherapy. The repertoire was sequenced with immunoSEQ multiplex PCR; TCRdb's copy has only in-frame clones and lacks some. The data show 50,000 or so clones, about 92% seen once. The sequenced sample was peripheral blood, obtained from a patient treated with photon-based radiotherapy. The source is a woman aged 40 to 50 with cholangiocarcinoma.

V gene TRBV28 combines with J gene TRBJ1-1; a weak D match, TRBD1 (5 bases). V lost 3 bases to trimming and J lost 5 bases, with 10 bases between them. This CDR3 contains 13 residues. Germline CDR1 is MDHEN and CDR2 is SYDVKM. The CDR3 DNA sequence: TGTGCCAGCAGTTTCTCGCGGGGGACTGAAGCTTTCTTT. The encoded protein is CASSFSRGTEAFF.

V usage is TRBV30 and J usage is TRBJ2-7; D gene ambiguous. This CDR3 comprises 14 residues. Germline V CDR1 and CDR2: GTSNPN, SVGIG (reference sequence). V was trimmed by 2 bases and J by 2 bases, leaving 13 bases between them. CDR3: CAWSTDSLAYEQYF. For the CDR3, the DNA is TGTGCCTGGAGTACCGATTCCCTCGCCTACGAGCAGTACTTC.

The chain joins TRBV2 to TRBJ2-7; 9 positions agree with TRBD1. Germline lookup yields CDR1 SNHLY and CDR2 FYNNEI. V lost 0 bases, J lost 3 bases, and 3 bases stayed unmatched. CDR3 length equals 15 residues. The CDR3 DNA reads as TGTGCCAGCAGTGAAGCGCAGGACAGGGGCTACGAGCAGTACTTC. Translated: CASSEAQDRGYEQYF.

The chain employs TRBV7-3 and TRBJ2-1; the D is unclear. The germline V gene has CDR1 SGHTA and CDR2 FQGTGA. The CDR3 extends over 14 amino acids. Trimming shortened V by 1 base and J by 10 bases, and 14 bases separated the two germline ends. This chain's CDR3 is CASSLSRLSNEQFF. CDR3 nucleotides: TGTGCCAGCAGCTTAAGCAGGCTGTCTAACGAGCAGTTCTTC.

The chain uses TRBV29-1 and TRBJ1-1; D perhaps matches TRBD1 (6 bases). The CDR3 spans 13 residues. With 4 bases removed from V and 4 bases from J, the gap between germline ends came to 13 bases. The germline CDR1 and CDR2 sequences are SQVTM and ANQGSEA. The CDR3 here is CSVVQGGSTEAFF. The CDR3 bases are TGCAGCGTTGTACAGGGAGGGAGCACTGAAGCTTTCTTT.

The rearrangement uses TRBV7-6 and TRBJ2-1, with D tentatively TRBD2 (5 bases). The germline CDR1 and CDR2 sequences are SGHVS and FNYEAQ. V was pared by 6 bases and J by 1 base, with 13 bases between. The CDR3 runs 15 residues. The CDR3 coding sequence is TGTGCCAGCAGTGAGGGCGGGTCTTCCTACAATGAGCAGTTCTTC. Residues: CASSEGGSSYNEQFF.

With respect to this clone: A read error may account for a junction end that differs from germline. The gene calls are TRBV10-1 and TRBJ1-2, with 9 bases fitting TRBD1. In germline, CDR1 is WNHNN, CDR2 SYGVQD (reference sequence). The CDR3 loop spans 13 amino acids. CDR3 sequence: CASSDQQGQGYFF. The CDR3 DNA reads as TGCGCCAGCAGTGATCAACAGGGACAGGGATACTTCTTC.

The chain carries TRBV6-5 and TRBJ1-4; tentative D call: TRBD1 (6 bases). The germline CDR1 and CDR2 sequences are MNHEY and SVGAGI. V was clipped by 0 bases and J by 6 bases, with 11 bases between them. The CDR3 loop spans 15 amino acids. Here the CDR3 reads CASSYSGTLDEKLFF. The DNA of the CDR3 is TGTGCCAGCAGTTACTCCGGGACACTGGATGAAAAACTGTTTTTT.

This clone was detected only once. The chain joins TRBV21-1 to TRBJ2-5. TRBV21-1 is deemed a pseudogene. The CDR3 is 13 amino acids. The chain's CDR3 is CASSKLTPETQYF. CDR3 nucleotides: TGTGCCAGCAGCAAATTGACCCCAGAGACCCAGTACTTC.

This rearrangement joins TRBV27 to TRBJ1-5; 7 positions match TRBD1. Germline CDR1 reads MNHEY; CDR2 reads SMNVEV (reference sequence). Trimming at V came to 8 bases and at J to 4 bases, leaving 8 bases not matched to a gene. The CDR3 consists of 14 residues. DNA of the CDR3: TGTGCCAGCGACACCGGGACAGTAAATCAGCCCCAGCATTTT. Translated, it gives CASDTGTVNQPQHF.

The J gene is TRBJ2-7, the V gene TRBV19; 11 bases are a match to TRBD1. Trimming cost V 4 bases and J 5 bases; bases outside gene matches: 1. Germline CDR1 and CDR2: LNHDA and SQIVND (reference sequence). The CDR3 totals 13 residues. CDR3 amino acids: CASSRGQGDEQYF. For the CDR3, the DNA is TGTGCCAGTAGTAGGGGACAGGGGGACGAGCAGTACTTC.

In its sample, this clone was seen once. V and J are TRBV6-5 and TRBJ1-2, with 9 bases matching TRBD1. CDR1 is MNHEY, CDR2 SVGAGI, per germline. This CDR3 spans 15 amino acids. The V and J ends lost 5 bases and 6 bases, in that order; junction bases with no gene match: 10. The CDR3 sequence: CASSRDRDRVDGYTF. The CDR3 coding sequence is TGTGCCAGCAGTCGAGACCGGGACAGGGTCGATGGCTACACCTTC.

The CDR3 DNA follows: TGTGCCAGCTCAACGACAGGGGCGACGAGTAACTATGGCTACACCTTC. It yields the protein CASSTTGATSNYGYTF. The chain is built from TRBV18 and TRBJ1-2, with 8 bases aligning to TRBD1. The CDR3 spans 16 residues. The junction had 9 bases not matched to a gene; V was cut back by 5 bases and J by 1 base. The germline V gene has CDR1 KGHSH and CDR2 LQKENI.

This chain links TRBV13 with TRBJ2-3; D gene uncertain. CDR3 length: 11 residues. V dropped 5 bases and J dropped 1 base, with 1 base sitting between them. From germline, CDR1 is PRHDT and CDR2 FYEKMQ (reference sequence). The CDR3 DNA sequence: TGTGCCAGCAGCCGCACAGATACGCAGTATTTT. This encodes CASSRTDTQYF.

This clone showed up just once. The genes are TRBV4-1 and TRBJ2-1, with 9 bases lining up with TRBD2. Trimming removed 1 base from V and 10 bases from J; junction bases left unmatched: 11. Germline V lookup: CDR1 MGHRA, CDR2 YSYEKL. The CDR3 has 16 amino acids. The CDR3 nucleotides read TGCGCCAGCAGCCAAGCGCCGGCGGGGGGGCCGCGGGAGCAGTTCTTC. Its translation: CASSQAPAGGPREQFF.

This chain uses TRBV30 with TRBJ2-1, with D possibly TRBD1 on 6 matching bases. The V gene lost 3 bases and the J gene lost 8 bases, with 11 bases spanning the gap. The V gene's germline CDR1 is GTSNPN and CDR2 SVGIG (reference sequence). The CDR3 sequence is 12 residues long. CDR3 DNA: TGTGCCTGGAGCAGGGGCGTAGATGAGCAGTTCTTC. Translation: CAWSRGVDEQFF.

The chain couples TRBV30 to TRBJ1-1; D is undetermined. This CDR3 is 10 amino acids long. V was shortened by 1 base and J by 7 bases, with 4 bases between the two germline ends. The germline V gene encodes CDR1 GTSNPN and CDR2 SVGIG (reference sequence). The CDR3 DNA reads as TGTGCCTGGAGTGGGCTTGAAGCTTTCTTT. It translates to CAWSGLEAFF.

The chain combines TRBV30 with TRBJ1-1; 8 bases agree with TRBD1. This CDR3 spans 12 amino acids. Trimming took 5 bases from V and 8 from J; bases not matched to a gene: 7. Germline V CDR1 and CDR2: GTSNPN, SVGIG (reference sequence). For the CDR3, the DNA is TGTGCCTGGGACAGGGGCCAAGAGGAAGCTTTCTTT. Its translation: CAWDRGQEEAFF.

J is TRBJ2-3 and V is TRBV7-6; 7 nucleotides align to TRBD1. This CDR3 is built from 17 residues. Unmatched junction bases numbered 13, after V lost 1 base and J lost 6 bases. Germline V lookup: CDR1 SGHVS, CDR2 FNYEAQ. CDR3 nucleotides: TGTGCCAGCAGCTTAGGACAGGGCCCCGATAATAAGGATACGCAGTATTTT. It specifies CASSLGQGPDNKDTQYF.

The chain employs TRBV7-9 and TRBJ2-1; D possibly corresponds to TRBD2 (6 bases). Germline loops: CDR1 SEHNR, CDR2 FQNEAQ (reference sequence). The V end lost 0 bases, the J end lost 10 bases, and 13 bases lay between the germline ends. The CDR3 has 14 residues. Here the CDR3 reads CASSLAETRREQFF. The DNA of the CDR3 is TGTGCCAGCAGCTTAGCGGAGACTAGGAGAGAGCAGTTCTTC.

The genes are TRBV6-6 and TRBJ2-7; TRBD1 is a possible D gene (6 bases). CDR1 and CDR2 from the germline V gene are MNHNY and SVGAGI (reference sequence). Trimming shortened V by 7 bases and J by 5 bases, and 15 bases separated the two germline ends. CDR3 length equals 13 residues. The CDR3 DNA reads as TGTGCCAGCACATCAGGGGCGCGCGACGAGCAGTACTTC. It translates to CASTSGARDEQYF.

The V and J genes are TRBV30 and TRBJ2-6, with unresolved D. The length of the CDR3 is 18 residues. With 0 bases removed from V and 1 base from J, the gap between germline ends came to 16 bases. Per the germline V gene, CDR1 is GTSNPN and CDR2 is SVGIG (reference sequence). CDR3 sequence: CAWSVIPLGLSGANVLTF. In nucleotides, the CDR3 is TGTGCCTGGAGTGTAATTCCCCTCGGCCTTTCTGGGGCCAACGTCCTGACTTTC.

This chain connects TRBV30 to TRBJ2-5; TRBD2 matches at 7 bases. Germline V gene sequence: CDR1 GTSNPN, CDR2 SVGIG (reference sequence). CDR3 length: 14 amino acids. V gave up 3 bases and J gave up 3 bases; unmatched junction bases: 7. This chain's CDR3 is CAWSLRRGEETQYF. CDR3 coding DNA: TGTGCCTGGAGCCTCAGACGGGGGGAAGAGACCCAGTACTTC.

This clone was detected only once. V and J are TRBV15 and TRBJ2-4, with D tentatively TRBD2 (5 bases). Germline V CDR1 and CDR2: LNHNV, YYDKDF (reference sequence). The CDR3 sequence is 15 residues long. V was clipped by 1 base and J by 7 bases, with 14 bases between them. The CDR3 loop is CATSRGGTGLNIQYF. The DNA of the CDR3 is TGTGCCACCAGCAGAGGTGGTACGGGGTTGAACATTCAGTACTTC.

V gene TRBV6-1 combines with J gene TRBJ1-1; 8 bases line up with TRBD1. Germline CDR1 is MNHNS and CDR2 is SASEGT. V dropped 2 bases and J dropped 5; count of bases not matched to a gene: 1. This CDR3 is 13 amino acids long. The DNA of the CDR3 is TGTGCCAGCAGTGAATGGACAGGGACTGAAGCTTTCTTT. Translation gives CASSEWTGTEAFF.

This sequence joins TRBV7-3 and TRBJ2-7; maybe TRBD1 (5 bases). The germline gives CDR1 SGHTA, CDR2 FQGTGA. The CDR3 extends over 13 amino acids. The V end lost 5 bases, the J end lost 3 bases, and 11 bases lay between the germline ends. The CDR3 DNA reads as TGTGCCAGCAGCCCTCGGACATACTACGAGCAGTACTTC. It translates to CASSPRTYYEQYF.

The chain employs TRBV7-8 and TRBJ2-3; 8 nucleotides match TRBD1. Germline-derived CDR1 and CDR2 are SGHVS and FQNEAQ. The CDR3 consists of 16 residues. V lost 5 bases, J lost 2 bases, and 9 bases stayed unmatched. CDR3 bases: TGTGCCAGCAGCCCCGCCAGGGACAGGTTCACAGATACGCAGTATTTT. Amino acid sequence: CASSPARDRFTDTQYF.